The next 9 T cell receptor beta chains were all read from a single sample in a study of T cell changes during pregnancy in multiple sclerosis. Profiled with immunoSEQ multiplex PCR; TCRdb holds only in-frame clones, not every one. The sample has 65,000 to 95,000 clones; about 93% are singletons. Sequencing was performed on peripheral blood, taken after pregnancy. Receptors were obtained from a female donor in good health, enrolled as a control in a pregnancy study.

CDR3 loop: CASRGTGDGYTF. The CDR3 coding sequence is TGTGCCAGCAGGGGGACAGGGGATGGCTACACCTTC. This sequence joins TRBV25-1 and TRBJ1-2; 10 nucleotides agree with TRBD1. After removal of 6 bases from V and 6 bases from J, the junction contained 1 base not matched to a gene. Germline CDR1 and CDR2: MGHDK and SYGVNS. The CDR3 runs to 12 residues.

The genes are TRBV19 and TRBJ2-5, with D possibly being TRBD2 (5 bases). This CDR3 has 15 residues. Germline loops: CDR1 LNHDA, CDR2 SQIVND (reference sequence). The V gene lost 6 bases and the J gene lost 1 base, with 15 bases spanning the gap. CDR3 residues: CASRSGRLTQETQYF. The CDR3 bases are TGTGCCAGTAGGAGCGGCCGCCTGACCCAAGAGACCCAGTACTTC.

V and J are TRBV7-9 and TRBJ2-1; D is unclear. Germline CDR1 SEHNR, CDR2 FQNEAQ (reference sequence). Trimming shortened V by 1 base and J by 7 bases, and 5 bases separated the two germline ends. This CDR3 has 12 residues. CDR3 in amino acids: CASSLGVNEQFF. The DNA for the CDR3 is TGTGCCAGCAGCTTAGGAGTAAATGAGCAGTTCTTC.

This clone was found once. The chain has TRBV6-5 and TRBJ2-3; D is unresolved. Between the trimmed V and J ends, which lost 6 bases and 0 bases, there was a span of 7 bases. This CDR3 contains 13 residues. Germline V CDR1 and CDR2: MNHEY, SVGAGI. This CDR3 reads CASRKTSTDTQYF. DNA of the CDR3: TGTGCCAGCAGAAAAACTAGCACAGATACGCAGTATTTT.

CDR3 residues: CASRTSGAETQYF. CDR3 DNA: TGCGCCAGTAGGACTAGCGGGGCGGAGACCCAGTACTTC. This chain connects TRBV10-2 to TRBJ2-5; 12 nucleotides line up with TRBD2. CDR3 length: 13 amino acids. CDR1 and CDR2 from the germline V gene are WSHSY and SAAADI. The V segment lost 9 bases and the J segment 5 bases; nucleotides outside the gene matches: 4.

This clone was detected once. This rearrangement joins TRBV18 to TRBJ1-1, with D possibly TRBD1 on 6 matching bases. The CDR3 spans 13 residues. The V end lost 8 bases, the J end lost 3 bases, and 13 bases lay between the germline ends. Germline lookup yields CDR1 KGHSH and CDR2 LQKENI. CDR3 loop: CASQRGSDTEAFF. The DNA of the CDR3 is TGTGCCAGCCAAAGGGGGTCGGACACTGAAGCTTTCTTT. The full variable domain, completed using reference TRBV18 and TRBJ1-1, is NAGVMQNPRHLVRRRGQEARLRCSPMKGHSHVYWYRQLPEEGLKFMVYLQKENIIDESGMPKERFSAEFPKEGPSILRIQQVVRGDSAAYFCASQRGSDTEAFFGQGTRLTVV.

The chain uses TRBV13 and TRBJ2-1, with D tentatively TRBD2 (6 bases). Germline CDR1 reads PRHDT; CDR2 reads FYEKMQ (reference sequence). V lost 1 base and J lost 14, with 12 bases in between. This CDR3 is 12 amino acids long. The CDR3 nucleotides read TGTGCCAGCAGCTTAGAACCTGCGGGAAAGTTCTTC. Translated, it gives CASSLEPAGKFF. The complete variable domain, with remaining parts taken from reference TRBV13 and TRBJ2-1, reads AAGVIQSPRHLIKEKRETATLKCYPIPRHDTVYWYQQGPGQDPQFLISFYEKMQSDKGSIPDRFSAQQFSDYHSELNMSSLELGDSALYFCASSLEPAGKFFGPGTRLTVL.

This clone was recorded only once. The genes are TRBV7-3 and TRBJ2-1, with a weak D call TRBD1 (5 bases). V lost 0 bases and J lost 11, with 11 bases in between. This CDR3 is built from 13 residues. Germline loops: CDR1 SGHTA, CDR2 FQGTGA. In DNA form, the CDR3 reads TGTGCCAGCAGCTTAACGTCGGACACGAAGCAGTTCTTC. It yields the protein CASSLTSDTKQFF.

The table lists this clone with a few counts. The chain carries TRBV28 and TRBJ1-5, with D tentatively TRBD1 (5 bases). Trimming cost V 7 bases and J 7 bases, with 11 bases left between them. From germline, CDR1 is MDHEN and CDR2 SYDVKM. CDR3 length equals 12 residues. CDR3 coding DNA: TGTGCCAGCAAGTCAGGGTTCCAGCCCCAGCATTTT. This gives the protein CASKSGFQPQHF.